Here is one TCR beta chain with its context. Its target is unknown. CD4+ T cells from unexposed donors were obtained before the COVID-19 pandemic (2011-2018). Isolation of CD4+ T cells took place after 10 days in culture. As cell numbers allowed, unexposed-donor CD4+ T cells faced SARS-CoV-2 S/N and four cold-coronavirus spikes. Per germline, CDR1 MNHNS and CDR2 SASEGT. This CDR3 comprises 17 residues. V was clipped by 3 bases and J by 4 bases; unmatched bases: 13. The sample originates from a study of CD4 T cells in relation to SARS-CoV-2 and coronaviruses. For the study at large: PBMCs were cultured with antigen for less than twelve days before TCR beta sequencing. Shared crossreactive spike epitopes were mapped to their HLA restriction.

TCRdb's table, derived via immunoSEQ multiplex PCR, lists solely in-frame clones and lacks some. The data show about 19,000 clones, with approximately 75% seen just once and 15% to 19% held by the top ten. This sequence originates from a human donor in good health. J is TRBJ2-3 and V is TRBV6-1; TRBD2 matches 7 bases. The sequencing input was CD4+ T cells from PBMCs, cultured in vitro. The CDR3 region is CASSDPAGGGGSDTQYF. CDR3 sequence (DNA): TGTGCCAGCAGTGATCCCGCCGGCGGGGGTGGCTCAGATACGCAGTATTTT.